A single sample gave rise to the 27 T cell receptor beta chains below, sequenced in a study of blood T cell repertoires in COVID-19. Method: immunoSEQ multiplex PCR; TCRdb's copy keeps in-frame clones and lacks some. The sample has around 140,000 clones; around 83% are singletons. Sequencing used peripheral blood. The source is a woman aged 55-70 years with acute or convalescent COVID-19.

The CDR3 is CASSSLPNQPQHF. In nucleotides, the CDR3 is TGTGCCAGCAGTAGCCTGCCCAATCAGCCCCAGCATTTT. This sequence joins TRBV28 and TRBJ1-5; no clear D. V was trimmed by 5 bases and J by 3 bases, leaving 8 bases between them. Germline CDR1 and CDR2: MDHEN and SYDVKM. This CDR3 is built from 13 residues.

Worth noting for this clone: The germline gene is not matched at one end of the junction; a read error may be the cause. This chain connects TRBV18 to TRBJ2-5; D possibly corresponds to TRBD2 (7 bases). Per the germline V gene, CDR1 is KGHSH and CDR2 is LQKENI. The CDR3 is 19 residues long. In DNA form, the CDR3 reads TGTGCCAGCTCAACACCAATCCACGGCCAGGGGAGGGACCAAGAGACCCAGTACTTC. Protein product: CASSTPIHGQGRDQETQYF.

The chain uses TRBV21-1 and TRBJ1-2; the table's D gene call, TRBD1, was not cross checked with the DNA. TRBV21-1 is a pseudogene locus. The CDR3 is made up of 18 amino acids. DNA for the CDR3: TGTGCCAGCAGCATTAAGGGGACAGGGGTATATAGGGACTATGGCTACACCTTC. Residues: CASSIKGTGVYRDYGYTF.

This clone was recorded many times. V is TRBV6-5 and J is TRBJ1-2; D might be TRBD1 (5 bases). In germline, CDR1 is MNHEY, CDR2 SVGAGI. The V and J ends lost 7 bases and 8 bases respectively, with 14 bases between them. The CDR3 is 12 amino acids. This CDR3 is CASTLIGGGYTF. CDR3 coding DNA: TGTGCCAGCACCTTGATCGGGGGAGGCTACACCTTC.

The chain recombines TRBV19 with TRBJ2-5, with D perhaps TRBD2 (6 bases). Trimming left V 7 bases short and J 5 bases short, with 23 bases between. CDR3 length: 16 amino acids. The germline CDR1 and CDR2 sequences are LNHDA and SQIVND (reference sequence). CDR3 amino acids: CASNRRGAQRRETQYF. In DNA, the CDR3 is TGTGCCAGTAACAGGCGCGGGGCCCAAAGGAGGGAGACCCAGTACTTC. Drawing the rest from reference TRBV19 and TRBJ2-5, the complete variable domain is DGGITQSPKYLFRKEGQNVTLSCEQNLNHDAMYWYRQDPGQGLRLIYYSQIVNDFQKGDIAEGYSVSREKKESFPLTVTSAQKNPTAFYLCASNRRGAQRRETQYFGPGTRLLVL.

As to this clone: At the DNA level, this CDR3 is encoded by other sequences in the same sample as well. This rearrangement joins TRBV6-4 to TRBJ2-1; 8 nucleotides line up with TRBD2. There are 14 residues in the CDR3. Germline CDR1 and CDR2: MRHNA and SNTAGT. J was trimmed by 5 bases and V by 4 bases; bases with no gene match: 4. CDR3 amino acids: CASSAGGPNNEQFF. The CDR3 DNA reads as TGTGCCAGCAGTGCGGGGGGGCCGAACAATGAGCAGTTCTTC.

V and J are TRBV3-1 (or the pseudogene TRBV3-2) and TRBJ1-6; TRBD1 matches 7 bases. The CDR3 sequence is 16 residues long. Germline V CDR1 and CDR2: LGHDT, YNNKEL (reference sequence). Germline trimming cut 0 bases from V and 9 bases from J; bases unmatched to any gene: 8. CDR3 in DNA: TGTGCCAGCAGCCAAGATCGGACAGGTCGAGGTTCACCCCTCCACTTT. Protein sequence: CASSQDRTGRGSPLHF.

The chain uses TRBV6-5 and TRBJ1-3, with D tentatively TRBD1 (6 bases). CDR1 and CDR2 from the germline V gene are MNHEY and SVGAGI. Deletions cut 8 bases from V and 5 bases from J, with 13 bases between. CDR3 size: 13 residues. The CDR3 DNA reads as TGTGCCAGCGGCTGGGGGGGCAGAAACACCATATATTTT. It is translated as CASGWGGRNTIYF.

This chain links TRBV28 with TRBJ1-2; D may be TRBD1 (6 bases). V shed 6 bases and J shed 14 bases, with 19 bases lying between them. CDR1 and CDR2 (germline): MDHEN, SYDVKM. The CDR3 runs 12 residues. CDR3 loop: CASSPPRGPQTF. CDR3 bases: TGTGCCAGCAGCCCCCCCAGGGGCCCACAAACCTTC.

The chain is built from TRBV13 and TRBJ2-1, with 8 bases that match TRBD1. This CDR3 region has 15 residues. V shed 6 bases and J 0 bases; nucleotides not matched to a gene: 4. Germline V gene sequence: CDR1 PRHDT, CDR2 FYEKMQ (reference sequence). The CDR3 spells CASSSTGVSYNEQFF. For the CDR3, the DNA is TGTGCCAGCAGTTCGACAGGGGTCTCCTACAATGAGCAGTTCTTC.

The gene calls are TRBV3-1 (or the pseudogene TRBV3-2) and TRBJ1-1; D uncertain. The CDR3 has 15 amino acids. Looked up from germline, CDR1 is LGHDT and CDR2 is YNNKEL (reference sequence). Trimming shortened V by 0 bases and J by 1 base, and 9 bases separated the two germline ends. The CDR3 loop reads CASSQEPVTNTEAFF. The CDR3 DNA follows: TGTGCCAGCAGCCAAGAACCGGTTACGAACACTGAAGCTTTCTTT.

The chain has TRBV18 and TRBJ2-3; TRBD2 agrees at 12 bases. The V segment lost 4 bases and the J segment 1 base; nucleotides outside the gene matches: 9. This CDR3 has 18 residues. The germline V gene encodes CDR1 KGHSH and CDR2 LQKENI. DNA for the CDR3: TGTGCCAGCTCACTGACTAGCGGGGGCCAGCGCGGCACAGATACGCAGTATTTT. Its translation: CASSLTSGGQRGTDTQYF.

V usage is TRBV21-1 and J usage is TRBJ1-5; TRBD1, the D gene given by the table, was not confirmed from the DNA. TRBV21-1 is recorded as a pseudogene. This CDR3 is 17 amino acids long. Here the CDR3 reads CASTVTGGVVSNQPQHF. As DNA, the CDR3 is TGTGCCAGCACGGTGACAGGGGGTGTTGTTAGCAATCAGCCCCAGCATTTT.

This clone was seen once. The chain employs TRBV9 and TRBJ2-5; TRBD2 matches 12 bases. CDR1 is SGDLS and CDR2 is YYNGEE in the germline V gene. The J segment lost 2 bases and the V segment lost 0 bases, leaving 8 bases of the junction unmatched. The CDR3 is 18 residues long. This CDR3 is CASSVEASGGAEQETQYF. Written as DNA, the CDR3 is TGTGCCAGCAGCGTAGAAGCTAGCGGGGGGGCCGAACAAGAGACCCAGTACTTC.

This clone was seen only a few times. The chain joins TRBV21-1 to TRBJ2-7; TRBD1, the table's D call, was not compared with the DNA. TRBV21-1 is listed as a pseudogene. The CDR3 sequence is 17 residues long. The CDR3 DNA reads as TGTGCCAGCAGCAAAAGGCGCACAGCTCACCCTACCTACGAGCAGTACTTC. Amino acid sequence: CASSKRRTAHPTYEQYF.

This chain joins TRBV19 and TRBJ2-2; 7 nucleotides align to TRBD1. The CDR3 covers 11 residues. Germline loops: CDR1 LNHDA, CDR2 SQIVND (reference sequence). V lost 9 bases, J lost 7 bases, and 2 bases stayed unmatched. CDR3 coding DNA: TGTGCCAGCCGACAGGGCGGGGAGCTGTTTTTT. Protein: CASRQGGELFF. The whole variable domain, filled in from reference TRBV19 and TRBJ2-2, reads DGGITQSPKYLFRKEGQNVTLSCEQNLNHDAMYWYRQDPGQGLRLIYYSQIVNDFQKGDIAEGYSVSREKKESFPLTVTSAQKNPTAFYLCASRQGGELFFGEGSRLTVL.

The chain carries TRBV19 and TRBJ2-1; 8 bases fit TRBD2. The germline V gene encodes CDR1 LNHDA and CDR2 SQIVND (reference sequence). The CDR3 runs to 17 residues. V was pared by 6 bases and J by 5 bases, with 15 bases of the junction left unmatched. Here the CDR3 reads CASSRRGGQGDDNEQFF. The CDR3 DNA reads as TGTGCCAGTAGCCGACGGGGGGGGCAGGGAGACGACAATGAGCAGTTCTTC.

This chain uses TRBV10-1 with TRBJ1-1; D perhaps matches TRBD1 (5 bases). This CDR3 comprises 13 residues. V lost 4 bases, J lost 6 bases, and 12 bases lay in between. Germline assignment: CDR1 WNHNN and CDR2 SYGVQD (reference sequence). CDR3 residues: CASSASGEAEAFF. In nucleotides, the CDR3 is TGCGCCAGCAGTGCCTCGGGGGAGGCTGAAGCTTTCTTT.

The chain combines TRBV19 with TRBJ2-5, with TRBD1 matching 12 bases. J gave up 5 bases and V 4 bases, and 5 bases lay outside the gene matches. This CDR3 region has 15 residues. From germline, CDR1 is LNHDA and CDR2 SQIVND (reference sequence). The CDR3 sequence is CASSRGQGAGETQYF. The CDR3 bases are TGTGCCAGTAGTAGGGGACAGGGGGCAGGGGAGACCCAGTACTTC. Supplemented by reference TRBV19 and TRBJ2-5, the full variable domain reads DGGITQSPKYLFRKEGQNVTLSCEQNLNHDAMYWYRQDPGQGLRLIYYSQIVNDFQKGDIAEGYSVSREKKESFPLTVTSAQKNPTAFYLCASSRGQGAGETQYFGPGTRLLVL.

The gene calls are TRBV28 and TRBJ2-1; 8 nucleotides align to TRBD1. V dropped 7 bases and J dropped 7; count of bases not matched to a gene: 9. Germline V gene lookup returns CDR1 MDHEN and CDR2 SYDVKM. The CDR3 runs to 14 residues. The CDR3 DNA follows: TGTGCCAGCACCACGCGAAGACAGGGGAATGAGCAGTTCTTC. It specifies CASTTRRQGNEQFF. The full variable domain, with the rest looked up from reference TRBV28 and TRBJ2-1, is DVKVTQSSRYLVKRTGEKVFLECVQDMDHENMFWYRQDPGLGLRLIYFSYDVKMKEKGDIPEGYSVSREKKERFSLILESASTNQTSMYLCASTTRRQGNEQFFGPGTRLTVL.

The chain couples TRBV6-5 to TRBJ1-1, with 7 nucleotides matching TRBD1. The germline V gene encodes CDR1 MNHEY and CDR2 SVGAGI. V gave up 7 bases and J gave up 5 bases; unmatched junction bases: 1. The CDR3 has 11 residues. CDR3 DNA: TGTGCCAGCAACAGGGGAACTGAAGCTTTCTTT. Protein: CASNRGTEAFF.

This rearrangement joins TRBV6-5 to TRBJ2-3, with a tentative D call TRBD1 (6 bases). Germline V CDR1 and CDR2: MNHEY, SVGAGI. Trimming pared 5 bases from V and 5 bases from J, leaving 8 bases between. CDR3 size: 12 residues. The CDR3 DNA is TGTGCCAGCAGTCAGACAGGAGATACGCAGTATTTT. Translation: CASSQTGDTQYF.

The chain carries TRBV30 and TRBJ1-2, with D possibly being TRBD1 (5 bases). CDR3 size: 18 residues. The V and J ends lost 2 bases and 5 bases respectively, with 27 bases between them. CDR1 is GTSNPN and CDR2 is SVGIG in the germline V gene (reference sequence). The CDR3 DNA is TGTGCCTGGAGTCATGGGGAGGTTGGAAGGGGTCGTCGTTATGGCTACACCTTC. The encoded protein is CAWSHGEVGRGRRYGYTF.

This clone was detected a few times. The chain has TRBV7-6 and TRBJ1-6; TRBD1 agrees at 7 bases. CDR1 is SGHVS, CDR2 FNYEAQ, per germline. J lost 2 bases, V lost 8 bases, and 3 bases had no gene match. This CDR3 contains 14 residues. The CDR3: CASGTATYNSPLHF. The CDR3 bases are TGTGCCAGCGGGACAGCAACCTATAATTCACCCCTCCACTTT.

V usage is TRBV5-1 and J usage is TRBJ2-1, with unresolved D. Between the trimmed V and J ends, which lost 6 bases and 1 base, there was a span of 11 bases. CDR1 is SGHRS and CDR2 is YFSETQ in the germline V gene. The CDR3 has 14 residues. CDR3 residues: CASKQDGSYNEQFF. The CDR3 nucleotides read TGCGCCAGCAAACAAGACGGGTCCTACAATGAGCAGTTCTTC.

This clone was detected only once. This rearrangement joins TRBV19 to TRBJ1-3; D is possibly TRBD1 (6 bases). Trimming removed 6 bases at V and 3 bases at J, with 12 bases between. The CDR3 covers 14 residues. Germline values: CDR1 LNHDA, CDR2 SQIVND (reference sequence). The CDR3 here is CASRPTGFGNTIYF. The CDR3 DNA is TGTGCCAGTAGGCCCACAGGGTTTGGAAACACCATATATTTT. Looking up the rest from reference TRBV19 and TRBJ1-3 gives the full variable domain: DGGITQSPKYLFRKEGQNVTLSCEQNLNHDAMYWYRQDPGQGLRLIYYSQIVNDFQKGDIAEGYSVSREKKESFPLTVTSAQKNPTAFYLCASRPTGFGNTIYFGEGSWLTVV.

The sample holds a few counts of this clone. The rearrangement joins TRBV4-1 to TRBJ2-7; the match to TRBD2 covers 8 bases. From germline, CDR1 is MGHRA and CDR2 YSYEKL. This CDR3 is built from 15 residues. J was trimmed by 1 base and V by 2 bases; bases with no gene match: 4. The CDR3 here is CASSQSSGGSYEQYF. In DNA, the CDR3 is TGCGCCAGCAGCCAATCGAGCGGGGGTTCCTACGAGCAGTACTTC.